This entry lists 11 T cell receptor beta chains sequenced from one sample in a study of blood T cell repertoires in COVID-19. Libraries were prepared by immunoSEQ multiplex PCR; TCRdb keeps only in-frame clonotypes and omits some of them. The data show 160,000 or so clones, with 81% seen just once and approximately 11% held by the top ten. The material sequenced was peripheral blood. These receptors were taken from a man aged 55-75 years with active or convalescent COVID-19.

The chain carries TRBV7-9 and TRBJ1-3; 9 positions agree with TRBD1. The CDR3 has 15 residues. The germline V gene has CDR1 SEHNR and CDR2 FQNEAQ (reference sequence). Trimming cost V 5 bases and J 4 bases; bases outside gene matches: 6. The CDR3 nucleotides are TGTGCCAGCAGCCCGGGACAGGGCGGCGGAAACACCATATATTTT. Translating it yields CASSPGQGGGNTIYF.

The chain is built from TRBV2 and TRBJ1-5; perhaps TRBD1 as D (6 bases). The V end lost 6 bases, the J end lost 0 bases, and 9 bases lay between the germline ends. From germline, CDR1 is SNHLY and CDR2 FYNNEI. CDR3 length equals 14 residues. In nucleotides, the CDR3 is TGTGCCAGCAGGACAGGAGATAGCAATCAGCCCCAGCATTTT. This encodes CASRTGDSNQPQHF.

The genes are TRBV13 and TRBJ2-3; 8 nucleotides align to TRBD2. CDR1 PRHDT and CDR2 FYEKMQ come from the germline V gene (reference sequence). The V gene end was trimmed by 1 base and the J gene end by 4 bases; junction bases not matched to a gene: 4. The CDR3 is made up of 15 amino acids. Here the CDR3 DNA reads TGTGCCAGCAGCTTAGCGGGGGGGCCCCCAGATACGCAGTATTTT. It encodes CASSLAGGPPDTQYF.

The chain joins TRBV5-4 to TRBJ2-1; D possibly corresponds to TRBD2 (6 bases). V was shortened by 4 bases and J by 6 bases, with 17 bases between the two germline ends. The CDR3 runs 15 residues. Germline V gene sequence: CDR1 SGHNT, CDR2 YYREEE (reference sequence). CDR3 coding DNA: TGTGCCAGCAGCCCCCGCGGCGGGGACTCCAATGAGCAGTTCTTC. This encodes CASSPRGGDSNEQFF.

This chain joins TRBV6-6 and TRBJ2-5; 7 positions match TRBD1. Trimming removed 5 bases from V and 0 bases from J; junction bases left unmatched: 9. The CDR3 runs 16 residues. Germline V gene sequence: CDR1 MNHNY, CDR2 SVGAGI (reference sequence). The CDR3 region is CASSRQGLGYQETQYF. In DNA, the CDR3 is TGTGCCAGCAGTCGACAGGGATTAGGGTACCAAGAGACCCAGTACTTC.

The chain has TRBV9 and TRBJ1-2; D remains ambiguous. Germline CDR1 SGDLS, CDR2 YYNGEE. The CDR3 sequence is 13 residues long. The V gene lost 3 bases and the J gene lost 6 bases, with 12 bases spanning the gap. This chain's CDR3 is CASSGVVPHGYTF. As DNA, the CDR3 is TGTGCCAGCAGCGGAGTCGTACCTCATGGCTACACCTTC.

J is TRBJ2-1 and V is TRBV10-3, with 9 nucleotides matching TRBD2. Germline V CDR1 and CDR2: ENHRY, SYGVKD. This CDR3 is 16 amino acids long. The trim removed 6 bases at V and 4 bases at J, leaving 10 bases unmatched. The CDR3: CAISGAGGTLYNEQFF. The CDR3 DNA reads as TGTGCCATCAGCGGAGCGGGGGGAACCCTATACAATGAGCAGTTCTTC.

The chain employs TRBV5-1 and TRBJ1-2; 7 positions agree with TRBD1. Per germline, CDR1 SGHRS and CDR2 YFSETQ. This CDR3 has 15 residues. V was clipped by 4 bases and J by 4 bases; unmatched bases: 10. CDR3 in DNA: TGCGCCAGCAGCGAAGGGACAGTGAACCCCTATGGCTACACCTTC. Encoded protein: CASSEGTVNPYGYTF.

The CDR3 sequence is CASSGATGPYNSPLHF. The DNA of the CDR3 is TGTGCCAGCAGTGGAGCGACAGGGCCCTATAATTCACCCCTCCACTTT. The V gene is TRBV6-1, the J gene TRBJ1-6; 7 nucleotides align to TRBD1. The CDR3 is 16 amino acids. Per the germline V gene, CDR1 is MNHNS and CDR2 is SASEGT. V dropped 4 bases and J dropped 2; count of bases not matched to a gene: 5.

This clone was seen only a few times. This chain joins TRBV28 and TRBJ1-4; possible D gene TRBD1, 6 bases. CDR1 is MDHEN and CDR2 is SYDVKM in the germline V gene. The CDR3 is 12 residues long. Trimming pared 6 bases from V and 4 bases from J, leaving 6 bases between. In nucleotides, the CDR3 is TGTGCCAGCAGGGACAGTAATGAAAAACTGTTTTTT. Its protein is CASRDSNEKLFF. The variable domain in full, with the rest retrieved from reference TRBV28 and TRBJ1-4, is DVKVTQSSRYLVKRTGEKVFLECVQDMDHENMFWYRQDPGLGLRLIYFSYDVKMKEKGDIPEGYSVSREKKERFSLILESASTNQTSMYLCASRDSNEKLFFGSGTQLSVL.

V is TRBV18 and J is TRBJ1-4; 9 nucleotides match TRBD1. Germline trimming cut 4 bases from V and 7 bases from J; bases unmatched to any gene: 1. Germline V gene data show CDR1 as KGHSH and CDR2 as LQKENI. The length of the CDR3 is 13 residues. The CDR3 coding sequence is TGTGCCAGCTCACAGGACAGGGGTGAAAAACTGTTTTTT. It specifies CASSQDRGEKLFF.